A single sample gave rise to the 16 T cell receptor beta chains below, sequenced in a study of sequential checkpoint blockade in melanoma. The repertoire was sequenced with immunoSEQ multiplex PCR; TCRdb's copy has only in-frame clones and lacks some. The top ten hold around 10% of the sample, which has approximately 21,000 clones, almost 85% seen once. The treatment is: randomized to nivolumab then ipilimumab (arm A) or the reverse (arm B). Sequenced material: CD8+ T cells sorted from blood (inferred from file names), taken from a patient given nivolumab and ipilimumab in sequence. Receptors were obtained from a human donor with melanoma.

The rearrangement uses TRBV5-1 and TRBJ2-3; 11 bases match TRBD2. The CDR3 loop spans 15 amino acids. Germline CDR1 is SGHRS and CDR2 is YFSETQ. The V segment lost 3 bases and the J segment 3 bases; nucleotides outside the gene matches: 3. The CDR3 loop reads CASSSGLAGTDTQYF. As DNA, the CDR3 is TGCGCCAGCAGCTCCGGACTAGCGGGTACAGATACGCAGTATTTT.

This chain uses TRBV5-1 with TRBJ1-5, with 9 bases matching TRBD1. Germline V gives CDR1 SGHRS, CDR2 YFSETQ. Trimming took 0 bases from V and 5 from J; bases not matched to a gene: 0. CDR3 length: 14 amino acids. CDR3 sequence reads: CASSLGQGDQPQHF. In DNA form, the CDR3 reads TGCGCCAGCAGCTTGGGACAGGGGGATCAGCCCCAGCATTTT.

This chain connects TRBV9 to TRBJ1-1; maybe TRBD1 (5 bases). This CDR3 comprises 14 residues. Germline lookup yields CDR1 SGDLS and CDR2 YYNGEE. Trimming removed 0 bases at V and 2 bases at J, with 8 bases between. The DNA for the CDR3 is TGTGCCAGCAGCGTAGATGGGGCTAACACTGAAGCTTTCTTT. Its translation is CASSVDGANTEAFF.

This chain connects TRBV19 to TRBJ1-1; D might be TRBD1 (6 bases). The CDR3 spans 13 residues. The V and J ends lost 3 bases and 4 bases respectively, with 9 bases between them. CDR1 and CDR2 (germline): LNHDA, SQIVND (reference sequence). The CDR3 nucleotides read TGTGCCAGTAGTATCCCCAGGGGCACTGAAGCTTTCTTT. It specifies CASSIPRGTEAFF.

The CDR3 loop is CASGLAPGLAGVTGELFF. The CDR3 nucleotides read TGTGCTAGTGGTTTGGCTCCCGGACTAGCGGGAGTCACCGGGGAGCTGTTTTTT. The chain has TRBV12-5 and TRBJ2-2, with 13 bases fitting TRBD2. Per the germline V gene, CDR1 is LGHNT and CDR2 is FRNRAP. Unmatched junction bases numbered 6, after V lost 1 base and J lost 4 bases. This CDR3 has 18 residues.

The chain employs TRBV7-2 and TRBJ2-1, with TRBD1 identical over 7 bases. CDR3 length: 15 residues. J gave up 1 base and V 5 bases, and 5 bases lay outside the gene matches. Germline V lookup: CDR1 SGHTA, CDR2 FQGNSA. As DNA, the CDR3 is TGTGCCAGCAGCCTTTCGGGACAGTCCTACAATGAGCAGTTCTTC. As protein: CASSLSGQSYNEQFF.

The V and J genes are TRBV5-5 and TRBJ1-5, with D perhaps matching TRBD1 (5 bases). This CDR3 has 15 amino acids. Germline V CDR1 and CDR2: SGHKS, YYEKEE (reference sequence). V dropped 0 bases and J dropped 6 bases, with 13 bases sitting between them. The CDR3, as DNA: TGTGCCAGCAGCTTGGGGTCGACAGTGGGTCAGCCCCAGCATTTT. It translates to CASSLGSTVGQPQHF.

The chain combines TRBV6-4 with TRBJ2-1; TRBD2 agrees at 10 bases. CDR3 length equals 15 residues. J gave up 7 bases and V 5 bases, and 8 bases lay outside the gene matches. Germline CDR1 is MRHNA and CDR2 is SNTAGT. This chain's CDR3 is CASSKTSGKGNEQFF. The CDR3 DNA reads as TGTGCCAGCAGTAAAACTAGCGGGAAGGGGAATGAGCAGTTCTTC.

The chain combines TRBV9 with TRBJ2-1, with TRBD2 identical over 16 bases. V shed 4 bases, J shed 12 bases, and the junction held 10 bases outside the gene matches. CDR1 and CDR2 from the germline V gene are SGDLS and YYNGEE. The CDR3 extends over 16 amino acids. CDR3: CASSLTEGLAGGSQFF. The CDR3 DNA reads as TGTGCCAGCAGCCTTACGGAGGGACTAGCGGGGGGGTCGCAGTTCTTC.

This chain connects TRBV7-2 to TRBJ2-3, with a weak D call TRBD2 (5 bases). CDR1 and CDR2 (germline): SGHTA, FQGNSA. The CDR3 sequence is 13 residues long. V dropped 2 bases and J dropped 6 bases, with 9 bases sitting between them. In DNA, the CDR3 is TGTGCCAGCAGCTTAACGGGATCGGATACGCAGTATTTT. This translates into CASSLTGSDTQYF.

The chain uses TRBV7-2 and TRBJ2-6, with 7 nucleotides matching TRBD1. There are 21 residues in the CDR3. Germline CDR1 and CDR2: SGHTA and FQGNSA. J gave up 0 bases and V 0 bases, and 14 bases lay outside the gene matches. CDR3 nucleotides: TGTGCCAGCAGCTTAGCGGCGTCGGGAAGGGGGCCGTTCTCTGGGGCCAACGTCCTGACTTTC. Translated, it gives CASSLAASGRGPFSGANVLTF.

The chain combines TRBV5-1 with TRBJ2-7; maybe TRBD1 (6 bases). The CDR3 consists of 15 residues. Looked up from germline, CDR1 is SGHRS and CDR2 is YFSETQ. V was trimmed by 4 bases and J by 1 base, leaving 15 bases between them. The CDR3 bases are TGCGCCAGCAGCCGGGATGGGGGCAAGTCCTACGAGCAGTACTTC. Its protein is CASSRDGGKSYEQYF.

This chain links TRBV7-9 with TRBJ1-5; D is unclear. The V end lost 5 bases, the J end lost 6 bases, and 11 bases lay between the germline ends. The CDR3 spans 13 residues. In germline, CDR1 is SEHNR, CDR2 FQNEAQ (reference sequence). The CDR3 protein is CASSPGGGQPQHF. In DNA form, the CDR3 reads TGTGCCAGCAGCCCGGGAGGCGGTCAGCCCCAGCATTTT.

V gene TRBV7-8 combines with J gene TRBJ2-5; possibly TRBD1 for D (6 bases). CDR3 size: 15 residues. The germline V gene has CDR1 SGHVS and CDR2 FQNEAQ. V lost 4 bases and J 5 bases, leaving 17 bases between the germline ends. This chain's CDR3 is CASSYNWGPRETQYF. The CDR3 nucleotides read TGTGCCAGCAGCTACAACTGGGGGCCCAGGGAGACCCAGTACTTC. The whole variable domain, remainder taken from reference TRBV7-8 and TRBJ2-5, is GAGVSQSPRYKVAKRGQDVALRCDPISGHVSLFWYQQALGQGPEFLTYFQNEAQLDKSGLPSDRFFAERPEGSVSTLKIQRTQQEDSAVYLCASSYNWGPRETQYFGPGTRLLVL.

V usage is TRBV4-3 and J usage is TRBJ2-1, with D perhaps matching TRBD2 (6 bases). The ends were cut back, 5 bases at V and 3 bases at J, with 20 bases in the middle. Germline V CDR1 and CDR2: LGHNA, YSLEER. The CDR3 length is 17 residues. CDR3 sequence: CASSFQGGDADYNEQFF. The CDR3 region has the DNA TGCGCCAGCAGCTTTCAAGGAGGGGATGCTGACTACAATGAGCAGTTCTTC.

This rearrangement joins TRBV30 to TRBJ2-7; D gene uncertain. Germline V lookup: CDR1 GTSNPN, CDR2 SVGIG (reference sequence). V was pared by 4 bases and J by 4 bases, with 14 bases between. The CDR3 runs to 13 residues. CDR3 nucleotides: TGTGCCTGGACCCGGTCTCGTCCGTACGAGCAGTACTTC. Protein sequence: CAWTRSRPYEQYF. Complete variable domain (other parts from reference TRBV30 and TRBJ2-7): SQTIHQWPATLVQPVGSPLSLECTVEGTSNPNLYWYRQAAGRGLQLLFYSVGIGQISSEVPQNLSASRPQDRQFILSSKKLLLSDSGFYLCAWTRSRPYEQYFGPGTRLTVT.